The 18 T cell receptor beta chains listed next were all sequenced from one sample in a study of T cell responses to AZD1222 COVID-19 vaccine. Repertoires were generated with immunoSEQ multiplex PCR, while TCRdb's copy carries only in-frame clones and drops some. Here the sample spans roughly 150,000 clones, approximately 94% being singletons. Source: peripheral blood, taken 28 days after the second AZD1222 dose. All receptors come from an adult who received the AZD1222 COVID-19 vaccine.

This clone appeared a single time. The rearrangement joins TRBV2 to TRBJ2-7; D unclear. Trimming removed 8 bases at V and 2 bases at J, with 13 bases between. CDR3 length: 13 amino acids. CDR1 and CDR2 from the germline V gene are SNHLY and FYNNEI. Here the CDR3 reads CASAKDIPYEQYF. The CDR3 DNA follows: TGTGCCAGCGCGAAGGATATTCCCTACGAGCAGTACTTC.

This chain connects TRBV4-1 to TRBJ1-2; D uncertain. Deletions cut 1 base from V and 7 bases from J, with 10 bases between. CDR1 and CDR2 (germline): MGHRA, YSYEKL. The CDR3 contains 13 residues. The CDR3 coding sequence is TGCGCCAGCAGCCAAGGTCCAGGAGGTGGCTACACCTTC. It translates to CASSQGPGGGYTF.

The chain recombines TRBV10-3 with TRBJ2-7; perhaps TRBD2 as D (5 bases). Trimming cost V 8 bases and J 3 bases, with 17 bases left between them. Germline V gives CDR1 ENHRY, CDR2 SYGVKD. There are 14 residues in the CDR3. CDR3 nucleotide sequence: TGTGCCATCCTGAACCCCGAGGGTGTCTACGAGCAGTACTTC. This translates into CAILNPEGVYEQYF.

The V gene is TRBV11-2, the J gene TRBJ2-7; 15 bases align to TRBD2. Germline-derived CDR1 and CDR2 are SGHAT and FQNNGV. This CDR3 comprises 15 residues. The trim removed 5 bases at V and 5 bases at J, leaving 4 bases unmatched. CDR3 nucleotide sequence: TGTGCCAGCAGCCTGGGACTAGCGGGAGGCCACGAGCAGTACTTC. This gives the protein CASSLGLAGGHEQYF.

The chain employs TRBV4-1 and TRBJ2-3, with D uncertain. The CDR3 has 14 amino acids. Germline V CDR1 and CDR2: MGHRA, YSYEKL. The V end lost 3 bases, the J end lost 0 bases, and 7 bases lay between the germline ends. This chain's CDR3 is CASSHLDSTDTQYF. In DNA form, the CDR3 reads TGCGCCAGCAGCCATCTGGACAGCACAGATACGCAGTATTTT.

The V gene is TRBV15, the J gene TRBJ1-1, with unresolved D. Germline V gives CDR1 LNHNV, CDR2 YYDKDF (reference sequence). V was shortened by 8 bases and J by 8 bases, with 18 bases between the two germline ends. This CDR3 has 13 amino acids. The CDR3 sequence is CATSIHLFGEAFF. The CDR3 DNA is TGTGCCACCTCCATACACCTCTTTGGGGAAGCTTTCTTT.

The chain couples TRBV28 to TRBJ1-5, with 11 bases aligning to TRBD1. The length of the CDR3 is 14 residues. Germline lookup yields CDR1 MDHEN and CDR2 SYDVKM. The V segment lost 6 bases and the J segment 6 bases; nucleotides outside the gene matches: 4. CDR3 sequence: CASRGQGAGQPQHF. The DNA of the CDR3 is TGTGCCAGCAGAGGACAGGGGGCAGGTCAGCCCCAGCATTTT.

The gene calls are TRBV28 and TRBJ1-1; D gene ambiguous. This CDR3 region has 11 residues. V dropped 4 bases and J dropped 4 bases, with 4 bases sitting between them. Germline V gives CDR1 MDHEN, CDR2 SYDVKM. The CDR3, as DNA: TGTGCCAGCAGTTCCACCACTGAAGCTTTCTTT. Translation: CASSSTTEAFF.

The chain couples TRBV23-1 to TRBJ1-1; D remains ambiguous. TRBV23-1 belongs to the ORF category, with a function that is uncertain. This CDR3 spans 14 amino acids. V lost 5 bases and J 6 bases, leaving 16 bases between the germline ends. CDR3: CASSKPPAPPEAFF. The CDR3 DNA follows: TGCGCCAGCAGTAAACCGCCCGCTCCCCCTGAAGCTTTCTTT.

The CDR3 spells CASSLQGSNQPQHF. Written as DNA, the CDR3 is TGTGCCAGCAGCCTACAAGGGAGCAATCAGCCCCAGCATTTT. This sequence joins TRBV27 and TRBJ1-5, with D unresolved. This CDR3 is built from 14 residues. V was shortened by 6 bases and J by 1 base, with 10 bases between the two germline ends. Germline assignment: CDR1 MNHEY and CDR2 SMNVEV (reference sequence).

V is TRBV7-9 and J is TRBJ1-4, with TRBD1 as a possible D gene (5 bases). Germline V gives CDR1 SEHNR, CDR2 FQNEAQ (reference sequence). This CDR3 spans 15 amino acids. The V gene lost 5 bases and the J gene lost 5 bases, with 15 bases spanning the gap. Here the CDR3 reads CASSKTRDVNEKLFF. The CDR3 DNA reads TGTGCCAGCAGCAAGACCCGGGACGTGAATGAAAAACTGTTTTTT. Full variable domain (rest looked up from reference TRBV7-9 and TRBJ1-4): DTGVSQNPRHKITKRGQNVTFRCDPISEHNRLYWYRQTLGQGPEFLTYFQNEAQLEKSRLLSDRFSAERPKGSFSTLEIQRTEQGDSAMYLCASSKTRDVNEKLFFGSGTQLSVL.

This chain joins TRBV19 and TRBJ1-6; D ambiguous. Trimming removed 5 bases from V and 8 bases from J, with 10 bases in between. The germline CDR1 and CDR2 sequences are LNHDA and SQIVND (reference sequence). This CDR3 is built from 13 residues. In nucleotides, the CDR3 is TGTGCCAGTAGTCAGGCAGGTCATTCACCCCTCCACTTT. Translated, it gives CASSQAGHSPLHF.

In DNA, the CDR3 is TGCGCCAGCAGCCAAGATTGGGGTAGCGGGCCGCAAGAGACCCAGTACTTC. Translation: CASSQDWGSGPQETQYF. The chain combines TRBV4-1 with TRBJ2-5; 7 bases match TRBD2. CDR1 is MGHRA, CDR2 YSYEKL, per germline. Trimming cost V 0 bases and J 2 bases; bases outside gene matches: 9. This CDR3 spans 17 amino acids.

V is TRBV29-1 and J is TRBJ2-7; 9 positions agree with TRBD1. V lost 1 base to trimming and J lost 2 bases; unmatched junction nucleotides: 6. The germline V gene encodes CDR1 SQVTM and CDR2 ANQGSEA. The CDR3 length is 15 residues. CDR3 nucleotide sequence: TGCAGCGTTGAAGTGGGGAGACAGGGGGCCTACGAGCAGTACTTC. Amino acid sequence: CSVEVGRQGAYEQYF.

The chain uses TRBV18 and TRBJ2-3, with D perhaps being TRBD1 or TRBD2 (5 bases each). This CDR3 has 14 residues. The ends were cut back, 3 bases at V and 3 bases at J, with 10 bases in the middle. Germline CDR1 reads KGHSH; CDR2 reads LQKENI. The CDR3 sequence is CASSPGTRTDTQYF. The CDR3 bases are TGTGCCAGCTCACCGGGGACGCGAACAGATACGCAGTATTTT.

This clone was detected only once. The rearrangement joins TRBV7-2 to TRBJ2-7, with D perhaps being TRBD1 or TRBD2 (5 bases each). V lost 5 bases to trimming and J lost 4 bases, with 21 bases between them. CDR1 and CDR2 (germline): SGHTA, FQGNSA. This CDR3 has 16 residues. The CDR3 sequence: CASSLRTGASFYEQYF. The CDR3 DNA follows: TGTGCCAGCAGCCTGCGGACTGGGGCCTCTTTTTACGAGCAGTACTTC.

J is TRBJ2-7 and V is TRBV11-2; 14 bases align to TRBD2. The CDR3 has 15 residues. V was clipped by 5 bases and J by 11 bases; unmatched bases: 11. Per the germline V gene, CDR1 is SGHAT and CDR2 is FQNNGV. The CDR3 protein is CASSTPRLAGGHKYF. The CDR3 coding sequence is TGTGCCAGCAGCACACCCCGACTAGCGGGAGGGCACAAGTACTTC. The variable domain in full, with the rest retrieved from reference TRBV11-2 and TRBJ2-7, is EAGVAQSPRYKIIEKRQSVAFWCNPISGHATLYWYQQILGQGPKLLIQFQNNGVVDDSQLPKDRFSAERLKGVDSTLKIQPAKLEDSAVYLCASSTPRLAGGHKYFGPGTRLTVT.

This clone showed up just once. The rearrangement uses TRBV19 and TRBJ1-2; maybe TRBD1 (5 bases). Germline lookup yields CDR1 LNHDA and CDR2 SQIVND (reference sequence). V lost 3 bases, J lost 4 bases, and 18 bases lay in between. This CDR3 is built from 16 residues. Here the CDR3 DNA reads TGTGCCAGTAGTATCCTGGACACGGGTAGGGGCTATGGCTACACCTTC. It specifies CASSILDTGRGYGYTF.